This TCR beta chain derives from a study of T cells in narcolepsy. TCRdb's table, derived via immunoSEQ multiplex PCR, lists solely in-frame clones and lacks some. The sample holds just over 20,000 clones, around four fifths seen once. Germline V CDR1 and CDR2: SGHVS, FNYEAQ. This CDR3 region has 16 residues. V shed 4 bases and J 2 bases; nucleotides not matched to a gene: 7. The clonotype originates from a human donor in good health. The chain links TRBV7-6 to TRBJ2-2; 7 bases are a match to TRBD2. Sequencing input: memory (CD45RA-) CD4+ T cells from blood. The CDR3 region has the DNA TGTGCCAGCAGCTACCGACTAGCTGAAAACACCGGGGAGCTGTTTTTT. Translated: CASSYRLAENTGELFF. Using reference TRBV7-6 and TRBJ2-2 for the parts outside the CDR3, the full variable domain is GAGVSQSPRYKVTKRGQDVALRCDPISGHVSLYWYRQALGQGPEFLTYFNYEAQQDKSGLPNDRFSAERPEGSISTLTIQRTEQRDSAMYRCASSYRLAENTGELFFGEGSRLTVL.